This is a list of T cell receptor beta chains from one sample in a study of cytomegalovirus exposure and HLA in healthy donors. Here immunoSEQ multiplex PCR was the method, and the copy in TCRdb shows in-frame clones only, minus some. This table holds 150,000 to 200,000 clones, about 77% found once. The sequenced material came from PBMCs. Every receptor here comes from a woman younger than 45 in good health and CMV-seropositive. The CDR3 runs from the conserved cysteine through the conserved F or W. Each record gives: J gene, V gene, CDR3 protein.

J gene: TRBJ1-5; V gene: TRBV4-1; CDR3 protein: CASSRDGGLGNQPQHF
J gene: TRBJ1-2; V gene: TRBV19; CDR3 protein: CASNLQGEGGYTF
J gene: TRBJ2-7; V gene: TRBV7-2; CDR3 protein: CASSVGLRPGDEQYF
J gene: TRBJ2-1; V gene: TRBV28; CDR3 protein: CASSLTGVAYNEQFF
J gene: TRBJ2-1; V gene: TRBV11-2; CDR3 protein: CASSLWRGPGIF
J gene: NA; V gene: TRBV7-2; CDR3 protein: CASSMTSFRSYEQYF
J gene: TRBJ2-5; V gene: TRBV2; CDR3 protein: CASMLLAGGSEETQYF
J gene: TRBJ1-5; V gene: TRBV28; CDR3 protein: CASSLLADSNQPQHF
J gene: TRBJ2-1; V gene: TRBV7-6; CDR3 protein: CASSHPSLAGGRGDHYNEQFF
J gene: TRBJ2-1; V gene: TRBV5-4; CDR3 protein: CASRKVGGNEQFF
J gene: TRBJ1-2; V gene: TRBV27; CDR3 protein: CASSSSGTGGANGYTF
J gene: TRBJ1-2; V gene: TRBV28; CDR3 protein: CASSFMRGGYGYTF
J gene: TRBJ2-3; V gene: TRBV20-1; CDR3 protein: CSARGDYSQYF
J gene: TRBJ1-6; V gene: TRBV11-3; CDR3 protein: CASSRTGPNSPLHF
J gene: TRBJ2-5; V gene: TRBV19; CDR3 protein: CASSIGKRGFQETQYF
J gene: TRBJ2-7; V gene: TRBV28; CDR3 protein: CASRSSGAGGAFSYEQYF
J gene: TRBJ1-5; V gene: TRBV7-2; CDR3 protein: CASSPQGARGNQPQHF
J gene: TRBJ1-5; V gene: TRBV30; CDR3 protein: CAWSVQTMEPQHF
J gene: TRBJ1-2; V gene: TRBV4-2; CDR3 protein: CASTAAEGPNYGYTF
J gene: TRBJ2-7; V gene: TRBV27; CDR3 protein: CASSLYRDSSPYEQYF
J gene: TRBJ1-6; V gene: TRBV2; CDR3 protein: CASILSLGNSPLHF
J gene: TRBJ2-5; V gene: TRBV27; CDR3 protein: CASSRLAQPETQYF
J gene: TRBJ2-2; V gene: TRBV28; CDR3 protein: CATPGTANTGELFF
J gene: TRBJ1-5; V gene: TRBV19; CDR3 protein: CASTDSNGNQPQHF
J gene: TRBJ2-1; V gene: TRBV4-2; CDR3 protein: CASSQEGTGRNEQFF
J gene: TRBJ1-6; V gene: TRBV6-5; CDR3 protein: CASSSGVENSPLHF
J gene: TRBJ1-6; V gene: TRBV5-6; CDR3 protein: CASSPWGTGNNSPLHF
J gene: TRBJ2-5; V gene: TRBV6-1; CDR3 protein: CASSVRQGGKETQYF
J gene: TRBJ2-5; V gene: TRBV5-4; CDR3 protein: CASSLAGPVETQYF
J gene: TRBJ2-3; V gene: TRBV27; CDR3 protein: CASSFSGSVYTQYF
J gene: NA; V gene: TRBV6-5; CDR3 protein: CASSSGQVQVEQYF
J gene: TRBJ1-2; V gene: TRBV28; CDR3 protein: CASSFRGANYGYTF
J gene: TRBJ2-1; V gene: TRBV6-5; CDR3 protein: CASSSWGGGNNEQFF
J gene: TRBJ1-4; V gene: TRBV6-1; CDR3 protein: CASTRPAEGKLFF
J gene: TRBJ1-4; V gene: TRBV27; CDR3 protein: CASSLNGLSNEKLFF
J gene: TRBJ1-6; V gene: TRBV6-1; CDR3 protein: CASSDPGRTGGTYSPLHF
J gene: TRBJ1-1; V gene: TRBV5-1; CDR3 protein: CASSLLSTVNTEAFF
J gene: TRBJ2-2; V gene: TRBV11-3; CDR3 protein: CASSLDPPAARTGEPFF
J gene: TRBJ2-7; V gene: TRBV15; CDR3 protein: CATSREGPGQIYEQYF
J gene: TRBJ2-6; V gene: TRBV18; CDR3 protein: CATAPRGTGSLGANVLTF
J gene: TRBJ1-6; V gene: TRBV4-2; CDR3 protein: CASSQDQRQGKDSPLHF
J gene: TRBJ2-2; V gene: TRBV4-2; CDR3 protein: CASSQETGGADTGELFF
J gene: TRBJ2-5; V gene: TRBV7-9; CDR3 protein: CASSLPSLSETQYF
J gene: TRBJ2-7; V gene: TRBV4-1; CDR3 protein: CASSQRAGDPYEQYF
J gene: TRBJ2-6; V gene: TRBV5-1; CDR3 protein: CASSLEGGLGANVLTF
J gene: TRBJ1-5; V gene: TRBV6-5; CDR3 protein: CASRQAFNQPQHF
J gene: TRBJ2-7; V gene: TRBV9; CDR3 protein: CASSVGGGAYEQYF
J gene: TRBJ1-2; V gene: TRBV28; CDR3 protein: CASSLSLPGTGGYGYTF
J gene: TRBJ2-6; V gene: TRBV5-1; CDR3 protein: CASSLGSTGAGANVLTF
J gene: TRBJ1-3; V gene: TRBV29-1; CDR3 protein: CSVGGGSGNTIYF
J gene: TRBJ1-2; V gene: TRBV19; CDR3 protein: CASSTGQGYGYTF
J gene: NA; V gene: TRBV5-6; CDR3 protein: CASSSSGGDSYEQYF